Below are 2 T cell receptor beta chains sequenced from a single sample in a study (dated by TCRdb to between 2020 and 2023). Library method: the immunoSEQ multiplex PCR assay. TCRdb took this table from immuneACCESS and kept in-frame rearrangements with V and J called. Such tables lack part of the clones; where checked against another copy, unresolved V genes explain under half of the gap, and the rest is unexplained. The sample profile shows around 50,000 clones; approximately 95% of them were found once. Around a tenth of the sample rests with the top ten. The sequencing sample was made of PBMCs. These receptors came from a man in his forties or fifties with rheumatoid arthritis.

The rearrangement uses TRBV24-1 and TRBJ2-3, with 7 bases aligning to TRBD2. The germline CDR1 and CDR2 sequences are KGHDR and SFDVKD. After removal of 4 bases from V and 5 bases from J, the junction contained 17 bases not matched to a gene. This CDR3 spans 18 amino acids. CDR3 loop: CATSDPGGLGGSKDTQYF. For the CDR3, the DNA is TGTGCCACCAGTGACCCGGGGGGTCTGGGCGGGAGTAAAGATACGCAGTATTTT.

The V gene is TRBV12-2, the J gene TRBJ2-1. TRBV12-2 is a known pseudogene. This CDR3 has 18 amino acids. In DNA, the CDR3 is TGTGCAAGTCGCTTAGCGCTACAGGATCGAGGGGCTATCAATGAGCAGTTCTTC. It specifies CASRLALQDRGAINEQFF.